The T cell receptor (beta chain) under discussion was sequenced for a study of T-cell memory formation after mild COVID-19. Employing constant-segment primers, 5'RACE generated TCR alpha and TCR beta cDNA libraries bearing sample barcodes and UMIs. TCRdb analysed the 5' RACE reads with MiXCR anew, one entry per CDR3 protein. The sample lists 300,000 to 400,000 distinct CDR3 sequences, 15% to 20% occurring once. CDR3 length: 12 amino acids. Trimming pared 7 bases from V and 5 bases from J, leaving 12 bases between. Germline V CDR1 and CDR2: SGHRS, YFSETQ. The clonotype was recovered from a man between 18 and 35 years old who had mild COVID-19 (a few samples of this study predate the infection). Cell type and time point are not known. V usage is TRBV5-1 and J usage is TRBJ2-5; no clear D gene. Sequenced material: PBMCs or a T cell subset sorted from them (not recorded which). The chain's CDR3 is CASGGGEETQYF. CDR3 bases: TGCGCCAGCGGTGGCGGCGAGGAGACCCAGTACTTC. The full variable domain, rest sourced from reference TRBV5-1 and TRBJ2-5, is KAGVTQTPRYLIKTRGQQVTLSCSPISGHRSVSWYQQTPGQGLQFLFEYFSETQRNKGNFPGRFSGRQFSNSRSEMNVSTLELGDSALYLCASGGGEETQYFGPGTRLLVL.